These 9 T cell receptor beta chains were all obtained from the same sample, sequenced in a study of cytomegalovirus exposure and HLA in healthy donors. The primer mix had 60 Vbeta and 13 Jbeta primers. Data came from immunoSEQ multiplex PCR; TCRdb stores just in-frame clones and leaves some out. The data hold some 91,000 clones, with about three quarters observed a single time. Sequenced input: PBMCs. These receptors originate from a man aged 35 to 55 in good health and CMV-seropositive.

V and J are TRBV9 and TRBJ2-5; D not resolved. V was shortened by 4 bases and J by 4 bases, with 11 bases between the two germline ends. The CDR3 has 13 amino acids. The germline V gene has CDR1 SGDLS and CDR2 YYNGEE. CDR3: CASSPSIRETQYF. The CDR3 DNA is TGTGCCAGCAGCCCGAGTATCCGAGAGACCCAGTACTTC.

This clone was seen once. J is TRBJ2-7 and V is TRBV9, with TRBD1 identical over 9 bases. CDR1 and CDR2 (germline): SGDLS, YYNGEE. With V trimmed by 3 bases and J by 1 base, 2 bases remained unmatched. The CDR3 length is 14 residues. The CDR3 loop reads CASSADRGSYEQYF. Here the CDR3 DNA reads TGTGCCAGCAGCGCGGACAGGGGTTCCTACGAGCAGTACTTC.

This sequence joins TRBV5-1 and TRBJ2-2; D unclear. The CDR3 contains 16 residues. Per the germline V gene, CDR1 is SGHRS and CDR2 is YFSETQ. V lost 2 bases and J lost 2, with 13 bases in between. As DNA, the CDR3 is TGCGCCAGCAGCTTCTCCGGAGTACTTAACACCGGGGAGCTGTTTTTT. It encodes CASSFSGVLNTGELFF.

The count of this clone is one. The gene calls are TRBV9 and TRBJ2-1; D not resolved. CDR3 size: 14 residues. The ends were cut back, 0 bases at V and 5 bases at J, with 9 bases in the middle. CDR1 and CDR2 from the germline V gene are SGDLS and YYNGEE. As DNA, the CDR3 is TGTGCCAGCAGCGTAGTCGCCCAGAACAATGAGCAGTTCTTC. It specifies CASSVVAQNNEQFF.

This chain uses TRBV15 with TRBJ2-1; 9 bases are a match to TRBD2. Germline CDR1 LNHNV, CDR2 YYDKDF (reference sequence). The trim removed 3 bases at V and 0 bases at J, leaving 6 bases unmatched. The CDR3 sequence is 17 residues long. Here the CDR3 reads CATSSLAGPSSYNEQFF. CDR3 coding DNA: TGTGCCACCAGCAGCCTAGCGGGACCGAGCTCCTACAATGAGCAGTTCTTC.

The V call is TRBV4-1, the J call TRBJ1-2; D is uncertain. Germline lookup yields CDR1 MGHRA and CDR2 YSYEKL. The ends were cut back, 1 base at V and 2 bases at J, with 8 bases in the middle. The CDR3 length is 14 residues. The CDR3 nucleotides read TGCGCCAGCAGCCAAGTTCCGGGGAACTATGGCTACACCTTC. Amino acids: CASSQVPGNYGYTF.

The genes are TRBV19 and TRBJ2-2; 7 positions agree with TRBD2. This CDR3 contains 19 residues. Germline V gene lookup returns CDR1 LNHDA and CDR2 SQIVND (reference sequence). V dropped 5 bases and J dropped 4; count of bases not matched to a gene: 19. The chain's CDR3 is CASSPRGGRLATSTGELFF. As DNA, the CDR3 is TGTGCCAGTAGTCCCAGAGGAGGGCGACTAGCTACTTCCACCGGGGAGCTGTTTTTT.

The rearrangement joins TRBV10-3 to TRBJ1-1; TRBD1 is a possible D gene (6 bases). The CDR3 has 16 residues. Trimming removed 2 bases at V and 3 bases at J, with 16 bases between. Germline CDR1 and CDR2: ENHRY and SYGVKD. The DNA of the CDR3 is TGTGCCATCAGTGAGACTATCGCCAGGGGCGACACTGAAGCTTTCTTT. It is translated as CAISETIARGDTEAFF.

The chain combines TRBV4-1 with TRBJ1-3; D gene unclear. Trimming pared 8 bases from V and 0 bases from J, leaving 20 bases between. Germline values: CDR1 MGHRA, CDR2 YSYEKL. This CDR3 comprises 17 residues. CDR3 amino acids: CASRGPEVEISGNTIYF. The CDR3 nucleotides are TGCGCCAGCCGAGGGCCAGAGGTTGAGATCTCTGGAAACACCATATATTTT.